These T cell receptor beta chains were read from a single sample in a study of T cell repertoires in cytomegalovirus infection. A single record per CDR3 protein comes from TCRdb applying MiXCR to the reads. The sample carries fewer than 550,000 distinct CDR3 sequences, approximately 31% recorded once. Material for sequencing was PBMCs. All receptors come from a human donor in good health (CMV status not recorded). Some clones in this sample may be carry-over from other donors' samples. CDR3s include the opening cysteine and the closing phenylalanine or tryptophan. The order of the fields is J gene, V gene, clone size, D gene, CDR3 DNA, CDR3 protein. The D gene is left open where the match is weak. The size of a clone is reported for some rows only, either as once, few or many, or as a class for expanded clones.

TRBJ2-5	TRBV29-1	NA	NA	TGCAGCGTTAAAGCGAGGGGTACCCTCTTTTCTCAAGAGACCCAGTACTTC	CSVKARGTLFSQETQYF
TRBJ2-1	TRBV9	NA	NA	TGTGCCATCAGCGTAGAAAGCTCCTACAATGAGCAGTTCTTC	CAISVESSYNEQFF
TRBJ2-1	TRBV20-1	NA	NA	TGCAGTGCCCGGGACTACAATGAGCAGTTCTTC	CSARDYNEQFF
TRBJ1-6	TRBV6-2/TRBV6-3	many	TRBD1	TGTGCCAGCAGTAGACCGGGACAGCAACTACCCCTCCACTTT	CASSRPGQQLPLHF
TRBJ1-5	TRBV12-3/TRBV12-4	NA	TRBD1	TGTGCCAGCAGTTTAGCGGACAGGGGGCGGCGGCCCCAGCATTTT	CASSLADRGRRPQHF
TRBJ1-2	TRBV4-3	once	TRBD1	TGCGCCAGCAGCTCGGGACAGATCCAGGAACCAGCTGGCTACACCTTC	CASSSGQIQEPAGYTF
TRBJ2-7	TRBV6-2/TRBV6-3	many	NA	TGTGCCAGCAGTCAACCCGCCGCTAGCGCCGAGCAGTACTTC	CASSQPAASAEQYF
TRBJ2-1	TRBV19	NA	NA	TGTGCCAGTAGAGGCAACTACAATGAGCAGTTCTTC	CASRGNYNEQFF
TRBJ1-1	TRBV29-1	NA	TRBD1	TGCAGCGTTATCAAACGTCCCGGGACAGGGCCGGGCACTGAAGCTTTCTTT	CSVIKRPGTGPGTEAFF
TRBJ2-7	TRBV6-6	NA	NA	TGTGCCAGCAGTTACGAGCGGGCCTCCTACGAGACGTACTTC	CASSYERASYETYF